Here is one TCR beta chain with its context. This entry is derived from a study of shared clonotypes between healthy human individuals. The repertoire was sequenced with immunoSEQ multiplex PCR; TCRdb's copy has only in-frame clones and lacks some. Of 730,000 or so clones listed, about two thirds are singletons. Trimming took off 4 bases at V and 8 bases at J, with 6 bases between the two ends. CDR3 length equals 11 residues. Germline values: CDR1 SEHNR, CDR2 FQNEAQ (reference sequence). The sequence came from a woman in her 30s in good health. The sequenced material came from memory CD4+ T cells sorted from blood. Documented subset: CD45RA-negative fraction. The gene calls are TRBV7-9 and TRBJ2-1, with D uncertain. CDR3 sequence reads: CASSSSYEQFF. CDR3 sequence (DNA): TGTGCCAGCAGCTCCTCGTATGAGCAGTTCTTC.